Included here is one TCR beta chain sequence, with context. The antigen remains unidentified. TCR libraries were built in bulk with a published protocol and specific TCR primers. In TCRdb, the PCR reads were re-called with MiXCR into one record per CDR3 protein. The table has about 630,000 distinct CDR3 sequences, roughly 23% seen once. The data originate from a study of molecular identifiers for immune sequencing clone quantification. Study conclusions and caveats: Naive cells had under 1% of molecules in clones above 20 RNA copies, effectors over 98%. Among around 970,000 naive cells, spiked Jurkat TCR RNA from a single cell was reportedly detectable.

This TCR was recovered from a human donor in good health. Some libraries in this study had Jurkat cell RNA spiked in. The material sequenced was naive CD8+ T cells from blood, with Jurkat cell RNA spiked in. As for subset: FACS-sorted CD8+CD4-CCR7+CD45RA+ naive T cells.

DNA of the CDR3: TGTGCCAGCAGACCGACAGGGTCCACTGAAGCTTTCTTT. Protein sequence: CASRPTGSTEAFF. The V gene is TRBV28, the J gene TRBJ1-1; 7 bases match TRBD1. Germline V gene sequence: CDR1 MDHEN, CDR2 SYDVKM. V was pared by 6 bases and J by 4 bases, with 5 bases of the junction left unmatched. The CDR3 runs to 13 residues.